This T cell receptor beta chain was captured in a study of CD8 T cells in ankylosing spondylitis (dated by TCRdb to 2017 to 2019). Background for the entire study: T cell receptor beta repertoires were profiled in healthy donors and ankylosing spondylitis patients so that disease-linked TCR variants could be found. Samples of peripheral blood were taken, and for ankylosing spondylitis patients, synovial fluid was collected as well. In total, the full study cohort was made up of 95 to 110 healthy donors and some 26 ankylosing spondylitis patients. What the authors observed across the whole study: The disease-linked clones were reported as significantly enriched in matched synovial fluid samples from ankylosing spondylitis patients. The disease-linked clones had a CD8+ phenotype and were found at relatively low frequencies in peripheral blood. Some of the motif variants had been reported before in the synovial fluid and blood of reactive arthritis patients, a finding that suggests common disease-initiation mechanisms. A TCR beta motif made up of several highly homologous amino acid variants appeared to be characteristic of blood from ankylosing spondylitis patients.

Points on this clonotype: Its binding antigen is unknown. No much larger clone is present one base from it, and per-base qualities are unavailable.

TCRdb shows the sequencer as Illumina HiSeq 2500. Quantitative 5'-RACE with molecular barcodes was used to prepare TCR beta libraries. Regarding the original processing steps: A new computational method, built on a probabilistic model of VDJ rearrangement, was used to identify disease-linked TCR variants. TCRdb reanalyzed the raw reads on its own, using fastp at Q25 for trimming and MiXCR for clone calling, and kept in-frame beta chains. A single entry per CDR3 protein holds the most common genes and DNA from its merged rows. The V and J calls, along with clone size, are taken from TCRdb and not from the paper's own processing. The sample has about 440,000 distinct CDR3 sequences on record, over 15% of them singletons. The ten largest clones take up 0.85% to 1.3% of the sample. There are 12 amino acids in the CDR3, from cysteine to phenylalanine inclusive. The read is trimmed to its CDR3 DNA, 36 bases read in frame from base 1. Relative to germline, V is 6 bases shorter and J is 4 bases shorter, with 11 bases between their ends. Based on the germline V gene (reference sequence), the CDR1 and CDR2 sequences are DFQATT and SNEGSKA.

The sequence links TRBV20-1 to TRBJ2-3; tentative D gene TRBD2, with 6 bases matching. This sequence was found in a male donor with ankylosing spondylitis. The sequenced material came from blood, either unsorted or a sorted T cell fraction (not recorded which). Read as DNA, the sequence is TGCAGTGCGATCCGACTAGCAGATACGCAGTATTTT. Its translation is CSAIRLADTQYF.